These T cell receptor beta chains were read from a single sample in a study of OX40 agonist ivuxolimab in advanced cancers. Sequencing was performed with immunoSEQ multiplex PCR; in TCRdb, only in-frame clones are kept and a portion is missing. The data contain 55,000 to 75,000 clones, 80% of them singletons. Here the sequenced sample was CD4+ or CD8+ T cells sorted from blood, taken in a trial of the OX40 agonist ivuxolimab. The receptors were gathered from an adult with an advanced solid tumor such as melanoma, head and neck, liver or kidney cancer. The conserved cysteine and the conserved F or W are not part of the CDR3 here. Fields, in order: V gene, CDR3 protein.

V gene: TRBV11-2; CDR3 protein: ASSPWTGEGEQY
V gene: TRBV5-4; CDR3 protein: ASSLDLEAKNIQY
V gene: TRBV4-2; CDR3 protein: ASSQDPSGGADDTQY
V gene: TRBV28; CDR3 protein: ASRPSDRGRTGELF
V gene: TRBV6-5; CDR3 protein: ASRSGLAGPGELF
V gene: TRBV7-2; CDR3 protein: ASSLDDIKETQY
V gene: TRBV28; CDR3 protein: ASSSTDTQY
V gene: TRBV9; CDR3 protein: ASSVRGGGNEQF
V gene: TRBV4-2; CDR3 protein: ASSQDGTMNTEAF
V gene: TRBV5-1; CDR3 protein: ASSLAGGRAWDTQY
V gene: TRBV18; CDR3 protein: ASSPEPGNTEAF
V gene: TRBV5-4; CDR3 protein: ASSPEGVAGNEQF
V gene: TRBV7-2; CDR3 protein: ASSPRNEQF
V gene: TRBV2; CDR3 protein: ASSLIPQGTGELF
V gene: TRBV5-1; CDR3 protein: ASSLDLAGNYGYT
V gene: TRBV7-3; CDR3 protein: ASSPGREWETQY
V gene: TRBV2; CDR3 protein: ASSERQGRENTEAF
V gene: TRBV7-9; CDR3 protein: ASSLLARETQY
V gene: TRBV7-2; CDR3 protein: ASSLGTGYEKLF
V gene: TRBV29-1; CDR3 protein: SVDSGLAGKDNEQF
V gene: TRBV7-2; CDR3 protein: ASSLGGQGLTEAF
V gene: TRBV6-1; CDR3 protein: ASSDVGAEENEQF
V gene: TRBV7-2; CDR3 protein: ASSLSTAAGELF
V gene: TRBV7-8; CDR3 protein: ASSLTGRATAGTGELF
V gene: TRBV19; CDR3 protein: ASSIDPGSDEQY
V gene: TRBV6-1; CDR3 protein: ASSEAQRGHPGYT
V gene: TRBV7-2; CDR3 protein: ASSLGGGFGGYT
V gene: TRBV28; CDR3 protein: ASTSGWGTEAF
V gene: TRBV10-1; CDR3 protein: AIHPQGDRGLFGNTIY
V gene: TRBV7-6; CDR3 protein: ASSPGQGNTPRENIQY
V gene: TRBV30; CDR3 protein: AWSRSGTAHTGELF
V gene: TRBV4-1; CDR3 protein: ASSQWRQETQY
V gene: TRBV10-3; CDR3 protein: AIRGVTGANTEAF
V gene: TRBV28; CDR3 protein: ASKMDLNYEQY
V gene: TRBV9; CDR3 protein: ASSVDGITGVEQF
V gene: TRBV15; CDR3 protein: ATSRDISWTGASTDTQY
V gene: TRBV7-9; CDR3 protein: ASSLEQGSGYT
V gene: TRBV29-1; CDR3 protein: SVARGGWDEQF
V gene: TRBV29-1; CDR3 protein: SVQEVNYGYT
V gene: TRBV5-4; CDR3 protein: ASSLVDSGSAYEQY
V gene: TRBV27; CDR3 protein: ASSKELSDTQY
V gene: TRBV19; CDR3 protein: ASSKQQNKSGRDRGNQPQH
V gene: TRBV28; CDR3 protein: ASSLYNRGDEQY
V gene: TRBV2; CDR3 protein: ASRRGAQETQY
V gene: TRBV7-2; CDR3 protein: ASSHNGDTQY
V gene: TRBV7-2; CDR3 protein: ASSQTGTYEQY
V gene: TRBV19; CDR3 protein: ASSMLLGGRYSNQPQH
V gene: TRBV6-5; CDR3 protein: ASSDRSGNQPQH
V gene: TRBV5-1; CDR3 protein: ASSLATSRTGELF
V gene: TRBV5-1; CDR3 protein: ASSLDRGRLSTEAF
V gene: TRBV29-1; CDR3 protein: SGVTGGTKNIQY
V gene: TRBV7-2; CDR3 protein: ASSLDAGKYGYT
V gene: TRBV14; CDR3 protein: ASSQDWGRANEAF
V gene: TRBV7-2; CDR3 protein: ASSLSSGDTEQF
V gene: TRBV7-8; CDR3 protein: ASSPGPNTEAF